The 27 T cell receptor beta chains presented below share a single source sample, sequenced in a study of T cell changes during pregnancy in multiple sclerosis. The method was immunoSEQ multiplex PCR; TCRdb's version includes in-frame clones alone and lacks a portion of them. The sample contains some 55,000 clones, approximately 87% of which appear only once. What was sequenced was peripheral blood from another person, used as feeder cells. The receptors were gathered from a human donor whose cells served as feeder cells for cultures in a pregnancy study.

This sequence joins TRBV9 and TRBJ1-1, with unresolved D. The germline gives CDR1 SGDLS, CDR2 YYNGEE. Trimming shortened V by 0 bases and J by 6 bases, and 15 bases separated the two germline ends. The CDR3 length is 15 residues. CDR3 in DNA: TGTGCCAGCAGCGTAGGTGATGGCTATTTAGCTGAAGCTTTCTTT. It encodes CASSVGDGYLAEAFF.

V is TRBV5-4 and J is TRBJ1-2; no firm D call. The CDR3 consists of 15 residues. V shed 4 bases and J shed 2 bases, with 15 bases lying between them. Germline loops: CDR1 SGHNT, CDR2 YYREEE (reference sequence). Here the CDR3 reads CASSQAKQLNYGYTF. The CDR3 DNA reads TGTGCCAGCAGCCAGGCCAAACAGCTGAACTATGGCTACACCTTC.

The CDR3 loop is CASTIGWAGDYNEQFF. As DNA, the CDR3 is TGTGCCAGTACCATTGGTTGGGCGGGAGACTACAATGAGCAGTTCTTC. The chain is built from TRBV19 and TRBJ2-1; 7 nucleotides agree with TRBD2. V lost 7 bases and J lost 3; bases outside the gene matches: 12. CDR3 size: 16 residues. Germline assignment: CDR1 LNHDA and CDR2 SQIVND (reference sequence).

The rearrangement uses TRBV5-1 and TRBJ2-6, with a possible D match to TRBD1 (5 bases). In germline, CDR1 is SGHRS, CDR2 YFSETQ. The CDR3 is made up of 15 amino acids. Trimming took 5 bases from V and 0 from J, leaving 9 bases between them. The CDR3 region is CASSPTDSGANVLTF. The CDR3 DNA reads TGCGCCAGCAGTCCGACAGACTCTGGGGCCAACGTCCTGACTTTC.

This chain joins TRBV29-1 and TRBJ2-1; no firm D call. V was clipped by 0 bases and J by 1 base, with 16 bases between them. Germline values: CDR1 SQVTM, CDR2 ANQGSEA. The CDR3 is 17 amino acids. CDR3 in DNA: TGCAGCGTTGAAGACATGCCCGCGAGGCTGTCCTACAATGAGCAGTTCTTC. It is translated as CSVEDMPARLSYNEQFF.

The V gene is TRBV29-1, the J gene TRBJ2-3, with D possibly being TRBD1 (6 bases). Germline assignment: CDR1 SQVTM and CDR2 ANQGSEA. The CDR3 is made up of 14 amino acids. V shed 4 bases and J shed 1 base, with 12 bases lying between them. CDR3 coding DNA: TGCAGCGTTGGGACAGTAATAGGCACAGATACGCAGTATTTT. Translated, it gives CSVGTVIGTDTQYF.

The chain combines TRBV13 with TRBJ2-7; D not resolved. The CDR3 totals 15 residues. The V and J ends lost 2 bases and 2 bases respectively, with 13 bases between them. Per germline, CDR1 PRHDT and CDR2 FYEKMQ (reference sequence). CDR3 sequence reads: CASSLNPGNPYEQYF. The CDR3 DNA reads TGTGCCAGCAGCTTAAATCCCGGTAATCCCTACGAGCAGTACTTC.

This clone was found once. The rearrangement uses TRBV28 and TRBJ1-1; 8 bases match TRBD1. CDR1 and CDR2 from the germline V gene are MDHEN and SYDVKM. After removal of 6 bases from V and 0 bases from J, the junction contained 9 bases not matched to a gene. The CDR3 contains 16 residues. CDR3 residues: CASRVRRGLMNTEAFF. In nucleotides, the CDR3 is TGTGCCAGCAGGGTCCGCAGGGGGCTCATGAACACTGAAGCTTTCTTT.

The chain recombines TRBV9 with TRBJ1-3; TRBD1 matches 7 bases. Germline V gene data show CDR1 as SGDLS and CDR2 as YYNGEE. V was pared by 4 bases and J by 0 bases, with 7 bases of the junction left unmatched. This CDR3 contains 16 residues. This CDR3 reads CASSPRGQASGNTIYF. CDR3 sequence (DNA): TGTGCCAGCAGCCCTAGGGGGCAGGCCTCTGGAAACACCATATATTTT.

This clone was seen once. V and J are TRBV9 and TRBJ1-4, with D perhaps matching TRBD1 (5 bases). The V end was cut by 4 bases, the J end by 7 bases, with 14 bases between. Germline values: CDR1 SGDLS, CDR2 YYNGEE. This CDR3 region has 14 residues. CDR3 in amino acids: CASSSRDGSEKLFF. In nucleotides, the CDR3 is TGTGCCAGCAGCTCCCGGGACGGCAGTGAAAAACTGTTTTTT.

The chain has TRBV10-2 and TRBJ2-1, with 10 bases lining up with TRBD2. Germline CDR1 reads WSHSY; CDR2 reads SAAADI. CDR3 size: 15 residues. The J segment lost 10 bases and the V segment lost 4 bases, leaving 10 bases of the junction unmatched. The CDR3 DNA sequence: TGCGCCAGCAGTGGAAGTACTAGCGGGGTTGGAGAGCAGTTCTTC. It specifies CASSGSTSGVGEQFF.

This clone came up once. The V call is TRBV2, the J call TRBJ1-2; D is perhaps TRBD1 (6 bases). CDR3 length: 13 residues. Germline V gene data show CDR1 as SNHLY and CDR2 as FYNNEI. The V end lost 10 bases, the J end lost 3 bases, and 15 bases lay between the germline ends. For the CDR3, the DNA is TGTGCCACTCACACAGGGTTAGACTATGGCTACACCTTC. Protein product: CATHTGLDYGYTF.

This clone was seen only once. V usage is TRBV6-5 and J usage is TRBJ1-4, with D unclear. The CDR3 has 12 amino acids. Germline lookup yields CDR1 MNHEY and CDR2 SVGAGI. The germline V and J ends were trimmed by 6 bases and 4 bases, with 6 bases remaining between them. CDR3 sequence: CASRLFNEKLFF. CDR3 coding DNA: TGTGCCAGCAGACTCTTTAATGAAAAACTGTTTTTT.

The chain uses TRBV18 and TRBJ2-5; D is undetermined. The germline V gene encodes CDR1 KGHSH and CDR2 LQKENI. The CDR3 sequence is 13 residues long. V was clipped by 1 base and J by 0 bases, with 3 bases between them. CDR3 bases: TGTGCCAGCTCACCACTAGACCAAGAGACCCAGTACTTC. Its protein is CASSPLDQETQYF.

The rearrangement uses TRBV7-2 and TRBJ1-3, with a weak D call TRBD1 (5 bases). Deletions cut 1 base from V and 6 bases from J, with 10 bases between. The germline V gene has CDR1 SGHTA and CDR2 FQGNSA. This CDR3 spans 14 amino acids. CDR3 loop: CASSLVGTPNTIYF. CDR3 in DNA: TGTGCCAGCAGCTTAGTCGGGACGCCAAACACCATATATTTT.

The chain carries TRBV10-3 and TRBJ1-1; D gene ambiguous. CDR1 is ENHRY and CDR2 is SYGVKD in the germline V gene. The CDR3 is 15 residues long. V was clipped by 0 bases and J by 5 bases, with 13 bases between them. CDR3 region: CAISESNGGYTEAFF. In nucleotides, the CDR3 is TGTGCCATCAGTGAGTCGAATGGCGGGTATACTGAAGCTTTCTTT.

This clone has only one observation. The J gene is TRBJ2-2, the V gene TRBV27, with TRBD1 matching 9 bases. Germline CDR1 MNHEY, CDR2 SMNVEV (reference sequence). Germline trimming cut 1 base from V and 5 bases from J; bases unmatched to any gene: 5. CDR3 length equals 16 residues. The DNA for the CDR3 is TGTGCCAGCAGTTTATACGGACAGGGGTGGACCGGGGAGCTGTTTTTT. Amino acid sequence: CASSLYGQGWTGELFF.

The chain joins TRBV30 to TRBJ2-7; D may be TRBD2 (6 bases). V lost 3 bases, J lost 0 bases, and 15 bases lay in between. The germline V gene encodes CDR1 GTSNPN and CDR2 SVGIG (reference sequence). The CDR3 loop spans 15 amino acids. The CDR3 DNA sequence: TGTGCCTGGAGCGAGAGACGGGGGAGCTCCTACGAGCAGTACTTC. The encoded protein is CAWSERRGSSYEQYF.

The chain's CDR3 is CAWKSTAAEQYF. In DNA, the CDR3 is TGTGCCTGGAAAAGCACGGCCGCCGAGCAGTACTTC. J is TRBJ2-7 and V is TRBV30; the D is unclear. The V gene lost 4 bases and the J gene lost 6 bases, with 13 bases spanning the gap. The CDR3 loop spans 12 amino acids. Germline V gene sequence: CDR1 GTSNPN, CDR2 SVGIG (reference sequence).

The rearrangement uses TRBV5-5 and TRBJ1-6, with unresolved D. V was pared by 1 base and J by 7 bases, with 18 bases between. The CDR3 runs 17 residues. Germline values: CDR1 SGHKS, CDR2 YYEKEE (reference sequence). Here the CDR3 DNA reads TGTGCCAGCAGCTTGATTAGCGGGAAAACCCTAAATTCACCCCTCCACTTT. It is translated as CASSLISGKTLNSPLHF.

This clone has just a few counts. The rearrangement joins TRBV4-1 to TRBJ2-7, with D hard to call. Germline V gene lookup returns CDR1 MGHRA and CDR2 YSYEKL. This CDR3 spans 14 amino acids. The V end was cut by 1 base, the J end by 0 bases, with 7 bases between. The CDR3 loop reads CASSQVGRSYEQYF. CDR3 coding DNA: TGCGCCAGCAGCCAAGTGGGCCGCTCCTACGAGCAGTACTTC.

Only one count was recorded for this clone. This chain uses TRBV18 with TRBJ2-7, with D possibly being TRBD1 (5 bases). Germline loops: CDR1 KGHSH, CDR2 LQKENI. The V end lost 3 bases, the J end lost 3 bases, and 12 bases lay between the germline ends. This CDR3 contains 14 residues. The DNA of the CDR3 is TGTGCCAGCTCACCGTACGGACACGACTACGAGCAGTACTTC. As protein: CASSPYGHDYEQYF.

The rearrangement joins TRBV6-6 to TRBJ2-7, with TRBD1 matching 8 bases. The germline V gene encodes CDR1 MNHNY and CDR2 SVGAGI (reference sequence). J lost 4 bases, V lost 0 bases, and 2 bases had no gene match. The CDR3 has 14 residues. The CDR3 DNA is TGTGCCAGCAGTTACTCGCAGGGGGCTTACGAGCAGTACTTC. Its protein is CASSYSQGAYEQYF.

This chain connects TRBV4-1 to TRBJ2-7; 10 nucleotides match TRBD1. The germline V gene has CDR1 MGHRA and CDR2 YSYEKL. The V segment lost 3 bases and the J segment 9 bases; nucleotides outside the gene matches: 11. The CDR3 totals 15 residues. CDR3 region: CASSQEGTGDEGQYF. DNA of the CDR3: TGCGCCAGCAGCCAGGAGGGGACAGGGGATGAAGGGCAGTACTTC.

This clone was recorded once. The chain combines TRBV28 with TRBJ1-5; 9 positions agree with TRBD1. Unmatched junction bases numbered 6, after V lost 6 bases and J lost 3 bases. The germline CDR1 and CDR2 sequences are MDHEN and SYDVKM. The CDR3 totals 15 residues. This CDR3 is CASSPGQGFNQPQHF. The CDR3 DNA sequence: TGTGCCAGCAGCCCCGGACAGGGGTTCAATCAGCCCCAGCATTTT.

The chain couples TRBV27 to TRBJ2-1, with a possible D match to TRBD2 (5 bases). The V end lost 5 bases, the J end lost 7 bases, and 15 bases lay between the germline ends. The CDR3 runs 14 residues. CDR1 and CDR2 from the germline V gene are MNHEY and SMNVEV (reference sequence). The CDR3 DNA reads TGTGCCAGCAGTATACCCGGAGGTGGGAATGAGCAGTTCTTC. It is translated as CASSIPGGGNEQFF.

This clone was observed a handful of times. The chain employs TRBV6-6 and TRBJ1-6; no firm D call. V lost 1 base and J 11 bases, leaving 15 bases between the germline ends. Germline CDR1 and CDR2: MNHNY and SVGAGI (reference sequence). This CDR3 is built from 15 residues. The CDR3 DNA sequence: TGTGCCAGCAGTTACTTAAGTCATTCGAAGACACCCCTCCACTTT. It is translated as CASSYLSHSKTPLHF.